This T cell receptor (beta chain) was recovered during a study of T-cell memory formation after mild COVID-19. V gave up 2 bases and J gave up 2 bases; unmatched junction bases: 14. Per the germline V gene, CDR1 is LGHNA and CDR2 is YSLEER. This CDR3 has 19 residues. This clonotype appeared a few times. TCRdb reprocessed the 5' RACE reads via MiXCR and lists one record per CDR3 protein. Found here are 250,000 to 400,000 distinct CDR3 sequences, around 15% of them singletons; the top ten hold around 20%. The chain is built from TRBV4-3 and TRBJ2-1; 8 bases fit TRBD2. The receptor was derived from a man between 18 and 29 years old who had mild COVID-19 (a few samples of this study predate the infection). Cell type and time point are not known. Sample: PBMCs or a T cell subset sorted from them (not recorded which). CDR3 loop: CASSQFRGGQSQAYNEQFF. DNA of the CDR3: TGCGCCAGCAGCCAATTCCGGGGGGGCCAGTCTCAGGCCTACAATGAGCAGTTCTTC.